Listed here is a single T cell receptor (beta chain). The V gene lost 0 bases and the J gene lost 9 bases, with 12 bases spanning the gap. Germline assignment: CDR1 KGHSH and CDR2 LQKENI. The CDR3 runs to 14 residues. The data were obtained in a study of blood T cell repertoires in COVID-19. About the research overall: Nucleic acid was either cDNA or gDNA, and it came from T cells, B-cell-depleted T cells, or PBMCs.

Methods used by the authors: Amplification with reference gene primers provided the estimates of nucleated cell counts. The data were produced by immunoSEQ multiplex PCR, yet TCRdb's version contains in-frame clones alone and is incomplete. The V and J calls and clone size were taken over from that table, and D and trimming were inferred from the DNA. The table shows tens of thousands of clones, with 90% to 95% occurring only once. The TCR was taken from a man aged 55 to 70 with acute or convalescent COVID-19. This chain joins TRBV18 and TRBJ2-1, with D uncertain. Sequencing input: peripheral blood. The CDR3 is CASSPPYSSREQFF. CDR3 bases: TGTGCCAGCTCACCACCTTATAGTAGTCGTGAGCAGTTCTTC.